This T cell receptor beta chain derives from a study of technical replicates of blood from several donors. The CDR3 runs 12 residues. V shed 1 base and J shed 9 bases, with 4 bases lying between them. CDR1 is SEHNR, CDR2 FQNEAQ, per germline (reference sequence). Data came from immunoSEQ multiplex PCR; TCRdb stores just in-frame clones and leaves some out. In the table there are tens of thousands of clones, approximately 92% of which are singletons. The specimen was PBMCs. This TCR came from a human donor in good health. Some clones in this sample may be carry-over from other donors' samples. V is TRBV7-9 and J is TRBJ1-6; D unresolved. CDR3 sequence: CASSLGVSPLHF. CDR3 DNA: TGTGCCAGCAGCTTAGGAGTTTCACCCCTCCACTTT.